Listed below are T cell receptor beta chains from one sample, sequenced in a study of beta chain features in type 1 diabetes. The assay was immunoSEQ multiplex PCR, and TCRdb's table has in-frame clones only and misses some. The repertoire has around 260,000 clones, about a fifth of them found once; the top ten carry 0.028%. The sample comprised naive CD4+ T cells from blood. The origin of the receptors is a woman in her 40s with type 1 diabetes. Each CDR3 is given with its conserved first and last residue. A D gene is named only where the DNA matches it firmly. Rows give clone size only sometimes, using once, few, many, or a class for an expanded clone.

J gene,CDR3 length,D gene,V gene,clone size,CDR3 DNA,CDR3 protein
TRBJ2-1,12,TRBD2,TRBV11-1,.,TGTGCCAGCAGCTTCGGGGGGGATGAGCAGTTCTTC,CASSFGGDEQFF
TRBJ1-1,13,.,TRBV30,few,TGTGCCTGGAGTCGACACCCGAACACTGAAGCTTTCTTT,CAWSRHPNTEAFF
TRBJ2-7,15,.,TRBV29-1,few,TGCAGCGTTTCGCTGGGGAGGAAGTCCCCCTACGAGCAGTACTTC,CSVSLGRKSPYEQYF
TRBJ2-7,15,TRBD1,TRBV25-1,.,TGTGCCAGCAGTGAGACAGGGGCCTTGGCCTACGAGCAGTACTTC,CASSETGALAYEQYF
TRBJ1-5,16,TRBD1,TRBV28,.,TGTGCCAGCAGTCCTTGGACAGGGAAGGGCAATCAGCCCCAGCATTTT,CASSPWTGKGNQPQHF
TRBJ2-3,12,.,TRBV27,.,TGTGCCAGCAGTTTACCCCCCCAGACGCAGTATTTT,CASSLPPQTQYF
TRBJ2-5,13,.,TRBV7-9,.,TGTGCCAGCGGCCTGGGGGGGCCGGAGACCCAGTACTTC,CASGLGGPETQYF
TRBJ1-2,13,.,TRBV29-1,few,TGCAGCGCGGCCGAGGCCCTGGACTATGGCTACACCTTC,CSAAEALDYGYTF
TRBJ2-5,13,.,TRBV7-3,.,TGTGCCAGCAGCCGGGACAACCAAGAGACCCAGTACTTC,CASSRDNQETQYF
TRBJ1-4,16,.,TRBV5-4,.,TGTGCCAGCAGCTTGTCCTTATCCTCGGCGGGGGAAAAACTGTTTTTT,CASSLSLSSAGEKLFF
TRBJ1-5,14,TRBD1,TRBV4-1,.,TGCGCCAGCAGCCACGGGACAGGAGATCAGCCCCAGCATTTT,CASSHGTGDQPQHF
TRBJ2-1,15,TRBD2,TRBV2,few,TGTGCCAGCAGTGGCACTAGCGGGGGCTTAAATGAGCAGTTCTTC,CASSGTSGGLNEQFF
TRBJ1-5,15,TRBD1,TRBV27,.,TGTGCCAGCAGACGCGGACAGGGGGGTAATCAGCCCCAGCATTTT,CASRRGQGGNQPQHF
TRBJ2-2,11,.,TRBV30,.,TGTGCCTGGGTAGGGGACGGGGAGCTGTTTTTT,CAWVGDGELFF
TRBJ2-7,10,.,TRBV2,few,TGTGCCAGCAGCCGCTACGAGCAGTACTTC,CASSRYEQYF
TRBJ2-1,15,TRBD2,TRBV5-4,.,TGTGCCAGCAGTCCGGGACTAGCGACTTACAATGAGCAGTTCTTC,CASSPGLATYNEQFF
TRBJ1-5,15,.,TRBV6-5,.,TGTGCCAGCAGCCCGGACAGCGTGGGGAGTGAGCCCCAGCATTTT,CASSPDSVGSEPQHF
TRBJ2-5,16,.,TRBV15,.,TGTGCCACCAGCAGAGGTTCCGGGACTCCTCGGGAGACCCAGTACTTC,CATSRGSGTPRETQYF
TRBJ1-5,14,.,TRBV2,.,TGTGCCAGCAGGCCAGTTGATGGCAATCAGCCCCAGCATTTT,CASRPVDGNQPQHF
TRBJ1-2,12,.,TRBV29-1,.,TGCAGCGTTGTCGGGGGGTCCTATGGCTACACCTTC,CSVVGGSYGYTF
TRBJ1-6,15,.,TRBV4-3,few,TGCGCCAGCAGCCAAGATTATTCGGAGGGCTCACCCCTCCACTTT,CASSQDYSEGSPLHF
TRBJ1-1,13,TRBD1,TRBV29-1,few,TGCAGCGTTCTACGACAGGGAGACACTGAAGCTTTCTTT,CSVLRQGDTEAFF
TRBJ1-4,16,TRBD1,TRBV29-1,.,TGCAGCGCCTCCAAAGGGGGCAAGAGCTCTAATGAAAAACTGTTTTTT,CSASKGGKSSNEKLFF
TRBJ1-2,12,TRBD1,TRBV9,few,TGTGCCAGCAGCGTAGACCAGGGGGCTCAAACCTTC,CASSVDQGAQTF
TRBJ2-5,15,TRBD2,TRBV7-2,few,TGTGCCAGCAGCTTAGATGGAGGACTAGCCGAGACCCAGTACTTC,CASSLDGGLAETQYF
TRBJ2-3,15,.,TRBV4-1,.,TGCGCCAGCAGCCAAGCCATCCTCTTAGCAGATACGCAGTATTTT,CASSQAILLADTQYF
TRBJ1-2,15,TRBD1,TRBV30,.,TGTGCCTGCGACCCCCTGACAGGGTCGAACTATGGCTACACCTTC,CACDPLTGSNYGYTF
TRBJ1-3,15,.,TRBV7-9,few,TGTGCCAGCAGCTACCCAACAGGGATTGGAAACACCATATATTTT,CASSYPTGIGNTIYF
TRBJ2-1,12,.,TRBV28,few,TGTGCCAGCAGTTTAGCGGGGCGCAGGTTGTTCTTC,CASSLAGRRLFF
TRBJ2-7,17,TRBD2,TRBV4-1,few,TGCGCCAGCAGCCCCCCTAGCGGGACTAGCGGGAGCTACGAGCAGTACTTC,CASSPPSGTSGSYEQYF
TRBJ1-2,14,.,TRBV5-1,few,TGCGCCAGCAGCCCGGGGGGGACTAACTATGGCTACACCTTC,CASSPGGTNYGYTF
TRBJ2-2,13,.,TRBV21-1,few,TGTGCCAGCAGCAAGCGGTGCACCGGGGAGCTGTTTTTT,CASSKRCTGELFF
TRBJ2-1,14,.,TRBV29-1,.,TGCAGCGTCCTCCCGGGGGAGGCTTACAATGAGCAGTTCTTC,CSVLPGEAYNEQFF
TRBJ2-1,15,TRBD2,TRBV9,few,TGTGCCAGCAGCCTGGGACTAGCAGAGTACAATGAGCAGTTCTTC,CASSLGLAEYNEQFF
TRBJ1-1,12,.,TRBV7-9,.,TGTGCCAGCAGCTCCGCACTGGCTGAAGCTTTCTTT,CASSSALAEAFF
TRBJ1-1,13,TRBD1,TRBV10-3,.,TGTGCCATCGGAACAGGGGAATGGACTGAAGCTTTCTTT,CAIGTGEWTEAFF
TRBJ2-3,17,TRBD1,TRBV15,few,TGTGCCACCAGCACCAAGGACAGGGGGTCCCCCACAGATACGCAGTATTTT,CATSTKDRGSPTDTQYF
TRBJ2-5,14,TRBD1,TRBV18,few,TGTGCCAGCTCACCGCCCAGGGGGACGGAGACCCAGTACTTC,CASSPPRGTETQYF
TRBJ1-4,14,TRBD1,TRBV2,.,TGTGCCAGCATTCTTCAGGGGGGAGAAGAAAAACTGTTTTTT,CASILQGGEEKLFF
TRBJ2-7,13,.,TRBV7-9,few,TGTGCCAGCAGCCCGACAACGCCCTACGAGCAGTACTTC,CASSPTTPYEQYF
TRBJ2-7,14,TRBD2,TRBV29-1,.,TGCAGCGTTGCCCCGCGACTAGCCTCCTACGAGCAGTACTTC,CSVAPRLASYEQYF
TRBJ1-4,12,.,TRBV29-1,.,TGCAGCTCCCAGGGGTCCGATGAAAAACTGTTTTTT,CSSQGSDEKLFF
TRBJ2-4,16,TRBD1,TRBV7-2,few,TGTGCCAGCAGCCTGGGACAGGGCGGGCCCAAAAACATTCAGTACTTC,CASSLGQGGPKNIQYF
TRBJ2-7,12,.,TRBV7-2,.,TGTGCCAGCAGCTTGAGGGGGTACGAGCAGTACTTC,CASSLRGYEQYF
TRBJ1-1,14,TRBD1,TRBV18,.,TGTGCCAGCTCACCACAACAGGGGGGCACTGAAGCTTTCTTT,CASSPQQGGTEAFF
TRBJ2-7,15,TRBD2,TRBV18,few,TGTGCCAGCTCACCGGGGGAAGCGGGAACCTACGAGCAGTACTTC,CASSPGEAGTYEQYF
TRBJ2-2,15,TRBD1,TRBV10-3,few,TGTGCCATCAGTGCCCCCGGACAGGGCGGCGGGGAGCTGTTTTTT,CAISAPGQGGGELFF
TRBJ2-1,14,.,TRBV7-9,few,TGTGCCAGCAGCTTAAGGGACATCTACAATGAGCAGTTCTTC,CASSLRDIYNEQFF
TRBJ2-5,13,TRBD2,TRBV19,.,TGTGCCAGTACCGGGGGGACCCAAGAGACCCAGTACTTC,CASTGGTQETQYF
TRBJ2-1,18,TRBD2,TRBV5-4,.,TGTGCCAGCAGCGGGCGGGGGGGCCTCCCGAGCTCCTACAATGAGCAGTTCTTC,CASSGRGGLPSSYNEQFF
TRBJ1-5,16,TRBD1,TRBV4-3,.,TGCGCCAGCAGCCAAGGTGCGGACAGGGGAAATCAGCCCCAGCATTTT,CASSQGADRGNQPQHF
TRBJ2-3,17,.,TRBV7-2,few,TGTGCCAGCAGCTTAGCGACCTTAGGACTTAGCACAGATACGCAGTATTTT,CASSLATLGLSTDTQYF
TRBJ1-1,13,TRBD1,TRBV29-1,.,TGCAGCGTGTCACAGGGGATGGGCACTGAAGCTTTCTTT,CSVSQGMGTEAFF
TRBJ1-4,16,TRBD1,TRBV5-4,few,TGTGCCAGCAGTACAGACAGGGGAGAGGTGAAGAAAAAACTGTTTTTT,CASSTDRGEVKKKLFF
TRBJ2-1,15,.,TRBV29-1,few,TGCAGCGTTGAGAGGCAGCTGGGGGGATACAATGAGCAGTTCTTC,CSVERQLGGYNEQFF
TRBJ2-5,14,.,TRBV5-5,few,TGTGCCAGCAGTTATGACAGCCCCCAAGAGACCCAGTACTTC,CASSYDSPQETQYF
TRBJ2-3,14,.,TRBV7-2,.,TGTGCCAGCAGCTCTCTGGGAGTACCAGATACGCAGTATTTT,CASSSLGVPDTQYF
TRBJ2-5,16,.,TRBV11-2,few,TGTGCCAGCAGCCCCGGGGCAGGGACACCGACAGAGACCCAGTACTTC,CASSPGAGTPTETQYF